The 27 T cell receptor beta chains in this list originate from one sample, sequenced in a study of shared clonotypes between healthy human individuals. Profiling relied on immunoSEQ multiplex PCR, and the TCRdb table lists in-frame clones only, not all of them. The sample has under 1,100,000 clones, approximately 76% seen once. The sample comprised memory CD4+ T cells sorted from blood. Stated subset: CD45RA-negative fraction. These receptors originate from a man aged 18 to 29 in good health.

The rearrangement links TRBV6-4 to TRBJ1-2, with D tentatively TRBD1 (5 bases). The CDR3 runs to 12 residues. Trimming left V 0 bases short and J 7 bases short, with 6 bases between. CDR1 and CDR2 (germline): MRHNA, SNTAGT. The CDR3, as DNA: TGTGCCAGCAGTGACTCAGGGGTTGGCTACACCTTC. Protein sequence: CASSDSGVGYTF.

This chain links TRBV14 with TRBJ1-6; maybe TRBD1 (6 bases). Per the germline V gene, CDR1 is SGHDN and CDR2 is FVKESK. The length of the CDR3 is 13 residues. V was pared by 5 bases and J by 7 bases, with 9 bases between. CDR3 nucleotides: TGTGCCAGCAGCGTACAGGGAAATTCACCCCTCCACTTT. Amino acids: CASSVQGNSPLHF.

V usage is TRBV6-1 and J usage is TRBJ1-6; D gene ambiguous. Germline lookup yields CDR1 MNHNS and CDR2 SASEGT. This CDR3 has 16 amino acids. The V and J ends lost 1 base and 3 bases respectively, with 10 bases between them. CDR3 residues: CASSEGSGNYNSPLHF. The CDR3 nucleotides are TGTGCCAGCAGTGAAGGCTCAGGAAACTATAATTCACCCCTCCACTTT.

This chain joins TRBV4-2 and TRBJ1-3; D remains ambiguous. This CDR3 is 16 amino acids long. Germline values: CDR1 LGHNA, CDR2 YNFKEQ. V lost 0 bases and J 5 bases, leaving 14 bases between the germline ends. DNA of the CDR3: TGTGCCAGCAGCCAAGATCAAGGGTCTTCACGAAACACCATATATTTT. Encoded protein: CASSQDQGSSRNTIYF.

This clone has ten or more counts. The chain has TRBV10-3 and TRBJ2-3; perhaps TRBD1 as D (5 bases). Germline-derived CDR1 and CDR2 are ENHRY and SYGVKD. The CDR3 length is 13 residues. Trimming took 11 bases from V and 6 from J, leaving 18 bases between them. Here the CDR3 DNA reads TGTGCCGCCTCGAACAGGCCGAGTGATACGCAGTATTTT. This sequence encodes CAASNRPSDTQYF.

This clone has a single count. The chain has TRBV29-1 and TRBJ2-7, with 7 positions matching TRBD1. This CDR3 spans 11 amino acids. Germline loops: CDR1 SQVTM, CDR2 ANQGSEA. V trimming: 7 bases; J trimming: 2 bases; junction bases outside the gene matches: 2. This CDR3 is CSATGAYEQYF. DNA of the CDR3: TGCAGCGCCACAGGGGCCTACGAGCAGTACTTC.

This clone was counted only a few times. The rearrangement links TRBV5-4 to TRBJ2-1; D possibly matches TRBD1 or TRBD2 (6 bases each). Trimming cost V 4 bases and J 4 bases, with 12 bases left between them. The CDR3 runs 14 residues. Germline V gene data show CDR1 as SGHNT and CDR2 as YYREEE (reference sequence). Here the CDR3 DNA reads TGTGCCAGCAGCGATAGGGGGGTTTACAATGAGCAGTTCTTC. It encodes CASSDRGVYNEQFF.

Concerning this clone itself: A much larger clone differs from this one at a single base, so this may be a read error. Other DNA sequences from this sample encode an identical CDR3 as well. This rearrangement joins TRBV7-8 to TRBJ2-2; D is undetermined. This CDR3 comprises 12 residues. From germline, CDR1 is SGHVS and CDR2 FQNEAQ. The germline V and J ends were trimmed by 1 base and 7 bases, with 4 bases remaining between them. The CDR3: CASSLESGELFF. CDR3 nucleotide sequence: TGTGCCAGCAGCTTAGAAAGCGGGGAGCTGTTTTTT.

CDR3 in amino acids: CASSMRQALGEKLFF. The CDR3 DNA sequence: TGTGCCAGTAGTATGCGCCAGGCCTTGGGGGAAAAACTGTTTTTT. The chain is built from TRBV19 and TRBJ1-4; D is unresolved. The CDR3 loop spans 15 amino acids. Germline CDR1 is LNHDA and CDR2 is SQIVND (reference sequence). Trimming took 3 bases from V and 8 from J, leaving 16 bases between them.

CDR3 protein: CAGRDSTYNEQFF. Here the CDR3 DNA reads TGTGCCGGCCGGGACTCGACCTACAATGAGCAGTTCTTC. The rearrangement links TRBV6-4 to TRBJ2-1, with D possibly TRBD2 on 6 matching bases. Germline V gives CDR1 MRHNA, CDR2 SNTAGT. The V and J ends lost 11 bases and 2 bases respectively, with 13 bases between them. This CDR3 comprises 13 residues.

The chain recombines TRBV5-4 with TRBJ2-2; 11 bases fit TRBD1. This CDR3 has 15 amino acids. The V segment lost 3 bases and the J segment 4 bases; nucleotides outside the gene matches: 2. The germline gives CDR1 SGHNT, CDR2 YYREEE (reference sequence). The CDR3 here is CASSWGQGVTGELFF. The CDR3 DNA is TGTGCCAGCAGCTGGGGACAGGGGGTCACCGGGGAGCTGTTTTTT.

This chain connects TRBV9 to TRBJ2-1, with D maybe TRBD1 (7 bases). Trimming stripped 4 bases from V and 8 bases from J, with 13 bases between. Germline V gene data show CDR1 as SGDLS and CDR2 as YYNGEE. This CDR3 region has 13 residues. The CDR3 loop reads CASSPPGGYEQFF. The CDR3, as DNA: TGTGCCAGCAGCCCCCCAGGGGGGTATGAGCAGTTCTTC. The variable domain in full, completed from reference TRBV9 and TRBJ2-1, reads DSGVTQTPKHLITATGQRVTLRCSPRSGDLSVYWYQQSLDQGLQFLIQYYNGEERAKGNILERFSAQQFPDLHSELNLSSLELGDSALYFCASSPPGGYEQFFGPGTRLTVL.

The V and J genes are TRBV28 and TRBJ2-7; 8 positions agree with TRBD1. Germline V gene sequence: CDR1 MDHEN, CDR2 SYDVKM. This CDR3 region has 15 residues. V lost 5 bases, J lost 1 base, and 7 bases stayed unmatched. The CDR3 reads CASSPTRGQSYEQYF. The CDR3 nucleotides read TGTGCCAGCAGTCCCACCAGGGGGCAGTCCTACGAGCAGTACTTC.

The chain employs TRBV19 and TRBJ1-2; 9 positions match TRBD1. Germline V gene data show CDR1 as LNHDA and CDR2 as SQIVND (reference sequence). The CDR3 length is 14 residues. V lost 6 bases to trimming and J lost 5 bases; unmatched junction nucleotides: 7. In DNA form, the CDR3 reads TGTGCCAGTAGACCCCCCGGGACAGGGTATGGCTACACCTTC. It yields the protein CASRPPGTGYGYTF.

The V call is TRBV19, the J call TRBJ1-5; 7 positions match TRBD1. The CDR3 contains 16 residues. Trimming cost V 0 bases and J 7 bases; bases outside gene matches: 9. The germline V gene encodes CDR1 LNHDA and CDR2 SQIVND (reference sequence). The CDR3: CASSIDPTGVWQPQHF. The CDR3 coding sequence is TGTGCCAGTAGTATAGATCCCACAGGGGTATGGCAGCCCCAGCATTTT.

The CDR3 spells CAWSAYGQKKNIQYF. CDR3 DNA: TGTGCCTGGAGTGCGTATGGACAGAAGAAAAACATTCAGTACTTC. The rearrangement uses TRBV30 and TRBJ2-4; D perhaps matches TRBD1 (6 bases). V lost 1 base and J 4 bases, leaving 14 bases between the germline ends. The CDR3 runs to 15 residues. The germline V gene has CDR1 GTSNPN and CDR2 SVGIG (reference sequence).

The chain couples TRBV9 to TRBJ1-1; D remains ambiguous. Trimming cost V 0 bases and J 5 bases, with 11 bases left between them. Germline CDR1 reads SGDLS; CDR2 reads YYNGEE. The length of the CDR3 is 14 residues. CDR3 sequence (DNA): TGTGCCAGCAGCGTAGATGTGGAGAGGACTGAAGCTTTCTTT. Translation gives CASSVDVERTEAFF.

The gene calls are TRBV2 and TRBJ2-3; 10 nucleotides line up with TRBD1. The CDR3 covers 12 residues. V trimming: 4 bases; J trimming: 10 bases; junction bases outside the gene matches: 2. From germline, CDR1 is SNHLY and CDR2 FYNNEI. The DNA of the CDR3 is TGTGCCAGCAGTGTGGGGACAGGGGCGCAGTATTTT. Its translation: CASSVGTGAQYF.

The chain couples TRBV7-8 to TRBJ1-6; D remains unclear. The CDR3 sequence is 12 residues long. CDR1 is SGHVS, CDR2 FQNEAQ, per germline. Trimming stripped 1 base from V and 10 bases from J, with 5 bases between. The DNA of the CDR3 is TGTGCCAGCAGCTTAGGGAGATCACCCCTCCACTTT. Its protein product is CASSLGRSPLHF.

This clone appeared a few times. The chain links TRBV30 to TRBJ2-4; TRBD1 is a possible D gene (5 bases). This CDR3 comprises 14 residues. The germline V gene has CDR1 GTSNPN and CDR2 SVGIG (reference sequence). V was clipped by 3 bases and J by 6 bases, with 15 bases between them. The CDR3 DNA reads as TGTGCCTGGAGCCCAGGGCCCACGGGAAACATTCAGTACTTC. As protein: CAWSPGPTGNIQYF.

The rearrangement uses TRBV18 and TRBJ1-5, with 12 bases aligning to TRBD1. Germline loops: CDR1 KGHSH, CDR2 LQKENI. The J segment lost 1 base and the V segment lost 5 bases, leaving 9 bases of the junction unmatched. This CDR3 has 18 residues. The CDR3 here is CASSTGTGGASSNQPQHF. As DNA, the CDR3 is TGTGCCAGCTCAACGGGGACAGGGGGCGCGTCGAGCAATCAGCCCCAGCATTTT.

This clone was detected only a few times. This rearrangement joins TRBV27 to TRBJ2-1; TRBD2 matches 10 bases. Germline V gene data show CDR1 as MNHEY and CDR2 as SMNVEV (reference sequence). V trimming: 6 bases; J trimming: 6 bases; junction bases outside the gene matches: 14. CDR3 length equals 17 residues. The CDR3 DNA reads TGTGCCAGCAGGCGGCTAGCGGGAGCAGAGGCAAGCAATGAGCAGTTCTTC. As protein: CASRRLAGAEASNEQFF.

This clone turned up a few times. This chain uses TRBV7-2 with TRBJ2-1, with 8 nucleotides matching TRBD2. The length of the CDR3 is 16 residues. The germline V gene has CDR1 SGHTA and CDR2 FQGNSA. V was clipped by 5 bases and J by 7 bases; unmatched bases: 13. The CDR3 loop reads CASSPQSQAGVNEQFF. CDR3 DNA: TGTGCCAGCAGCCCCCAGTCCCAAGCGGGAGTGAATGAGCAGTTCTTC.

The chain is built from TRBV4-3 and TRBJ2-5; D could derive from TRBD1 or TRBD2 (5 bases each). CDR3 length: 13 residues. V lost 1 base and J 9 bases, leaving 12 bases between the germline ends. Germline V gene sequence: CDR1 LGHNA, CDR2 YSLEER. CDR3 sequence: CASSQVTGLAQYF. CDR3 bases: TGCGCCAGCAGCCAAGTCACGGGGCTGGCCCAGTACTTC.

V and J are TRBV11-3 and TRBJ2-1, with 13 bases that match TRBD2. V gave up 0 bases and J gave up 10 bases; unmatched junction bases: 15. Germline loops: CDR1 SGHNT, CDR2 YENEEA. This CDR3 has 19 amino acids. The CDR3 DNA reads TGTGCCAGCAGCTTAGATACCCTCGGACTAGCGGGGGAGACGGAGGAGCAGTTCTTC. Translating gives CASSLDTLGLAGETEEQFF.

This clone was observed a few times. The rearrangement links TRBV2 to TRBJ2-3, with 9 positions matching TRBD2. V trimming: 4 bases; J trimming: 4 bases; junction bases outside the gene matches: 6. The CDR3 is made up of 15 amino acids. Germline CDR1 reads SNHLY; CDR2 reads FYNNEI. The chain's CDR3 is CASSVGSGGSDTQYF. In DNA, the CDR3 is TGTGCCAGCAGTGTGGGTAGCGGGGGCTCAGATACGCAGTATTTT. The complete variable domain, with remaining parts taken from reference TRBV2 and TRBJ2-3, reads EPEVTQTPSHQVTQMGQEVILRCVPISNHLYFYWYRQILGQKVEFLVSFYNNEISEKSEIFDDQFSVERPDGSNFTLKIRSTKLEDSAMYFCASSVGSGGSDTQYFGPGTRLTVL.

This chain connects TRBV5-4 to TRBJ2-5, with 9 bases fitting TRBD2. Losses at the gene ends were 4 bases for V and 5 bases for J; bases not matched to a gene: 9. CDR3 length equals 15 residues. CDR1 and CDR2 from the germline V gene are SGHNT and YYREEE (reference sequence). CDR3 sequence (DNA): TGTGCCAGCAGCGCAGCGGGAGGCTCCGGGGAGACCCAGTACTTC. This encodes CASSAAGGSGETQYF.